A selection of T cell receptor beta chains follows, all from one sample in a study of blood T cell repertoires in COVID-19. Produced via immunoSEQ multiplex PCR; TCRdb's table is partial and in-frame only. Here the sample spans some 400,000 clones, 81% being singletons. Source material: peripheral blood. The source of these receptors is a human donor with acute or convalescent COVID-19. The donor label of this sample is uncertain. Each CDR3 is given with its conserved first and last residue. A D gene is named only where the DNA matches it firmly. Rows give clone size only sometimes, using once, few, many, or a class for an expanded clone.

D gene,clone size,J gene,V gene,CDR3 protein,CDR3 DNA
TRBD1,NA,TRBJ1-5,TRBV6-6,CASSRQGNQPQHF,TGTGCCAGCAGTCGACAGGGAAATCAGCCCCAGCATTTT
NA,NA,TRBJ1-1,TRBV28,CASSLQTGQAFF,TGTGCCAGCAGTTTACAGACAGGCCAAGCTTTCTTT
NA,NA,TRBJ1-1,TRBV19,CASSTGLVGTEAFF,TGTGCCAGTAGTACCGGTCTGGTTGGCACTGAAGCTTTCTTT
NA,NA,TRBJ2-5,TRBV6-5,CASSPLETQYF,TGTGCCAGCAGTCCTTTAGAGACCCAGTACTTC
NA,NA,TRBJ2-5,TRBV19,CASSLGEETQYF,TGTGCCAGTAGTCTGGGAGAAGAGACCCAGTACTTC
NA,NA,TRBJ2-3,TRBV11-2,CASSYAGAVADTQYF,TGTGCCAGCAGCTACGCGGGGGCCGTTGCAGATACGCAGTATTTT
TRBD1,once,TRBJ1-2,TRBV29-1,CSVNRGGYGYTF,TGCAGCGTAAACAGGGGTGGGTATGGCTACACCTTC
NA,NA,TRBJ1-1,TRBV10-3,CAISGRDTEAFF,TGTGCCATCAGTGGGAGGGACACTGAAGCTTTCTTT
TRBD1,few,TRBJ1-2,TRBV5-6,CASSGTAFRYGYTF,TGTGCCAGCAGCGGGACAGCGTTTAGATATGGCTACACCTTC
TRBD1,NA,TRBJ1-5,TRBV6-2/TRBV6-3,CASSLLRTGGYQPQHF,TGTGCCAGCAGTCTCCTCCGGACAGGGGGTTATCAGCCCCAGCATTTT
NA,NA,TRBJ2-6,TRBV2,CASSRGLGSSGANVLTF,TGTGCCAGCAGCCGAGGGCTGGGGAGCTCTGGGGCCAACGTCCTGACTTTC
TRBD2,NA,TRBJ2-4,TRBV28,CASSLSTGGQTKNIQYF,TGTGCCAGCAGTTTATCTACGGGGGGGCAAACCAAAAACATTCAGTACTTC
NA,NA,TRBJ1-2,TRBV28,CASSLRTAWNYGYTF,TGTGCCAGCAGTTTACGAACAGCCTGGAACTATGGCTACACCTTC
TRBD2,NA,TRBJ2-1,TRBV5-1,CASSLAGTTSSGEQFF,TGCGCCAGCAGCTTGGCTGGGACTACCTCGTCTGGTGAGCAGTTCTTC
NA,NA,TRBJ2-2,TRBV6-5,CASSYSEGTGELFF,TGTGCCAGCAGTTACTCGGAGGGCACCGGGGAGCTGTTTTTT
TRBD2,NA,TRBJ2-3,TRBV6-4,CASSDVAGATDTQYF,TGTGCCAGCAGTGACGTAGCGGGGGCCACAGATACGCAGTATTTT
TRBD1,NA,TRBJ1-1,TRBV7-6,CASSPRTGGNTEAFF,TGTGCCAGCAGCCCCAGGACAGGGGGCAACACTGAAGCTTTCTTT
TRBD1,NA,TRBJ1-2,TRBV7-9,CASSFSDRDNYGYTF,TGTGCCAGCAGCTTTTCGGACAGGGATAACTATGGCTACACCTTC
TRBD1,few,TRBJ2-7,TRBV11-3,CASSLGTGVLYEQYF,TGTGCCAGCAGCTTAGGGACAGGGGTACTCTACGAGCAGTACTTC
TRBD1,NA,TRBJ1-2,TRBV15,CATSDQGDNYGYTF,TGTGCCACCAGCGACCAGGGGGACAACTATGGCTACACCTTC
TRBD1,NA,TRBJ2-7,TRBV2,CASTGTGVREQYF,TGTGCCAGCACAGGGACAGGGGTAAGAGAGCAGTACTTC
NA,few,TRBJ1-1,TRBV11-3,CASSLELQGSEAFF,TGTGCCAGCAGCTTAGAGCTACAGGGTTCCGAAGCTTTCTTT
NA,NA,TRBJ2-1,TRBV4-1,CASSQEVALKSNEQFF,TGCGCCAGCAGCCAAGAGGTAGCACTAAAGTCGAATGAGCAGTTCTTC
TRBD2,NA,TRBJ2-1,TRBV10-2,CASSGPERGGGNEQFF,TGCGCCAGCAGTGGCCCGGAGCGGGGGGGCGGTAATGAGCAGTTCTTC
NA,NA,TRBJ1-1,TRBV28,CASTGFLGNTEAFF,TGTGCCAGTACAGGGTTTCTCGGGAACACTGAAGCTTTCTTT
NA,few,TRBJ1-1,TRBV5-4,CASSSPYGTNTEAFF,TGTGCCAGCAGCTCTCCCTACGGTACCAACACTGAAGCTTTCTTT
NA,NA,TRBJ1-1,TRBV30,CAWSRRGGADTEAFF,TGTGCCTGGAGTAGGAGGGGAGGCGCCGACACTGAAGCTTTCTTT
NA,NA,TRBJ2-5,TRBV11-2,CASSSLVTAGLSETQYF,TGTGCCAGCAGCTCTCTGGTAACGGCAGGCCTCAGTGAGACCCAGTACTTC
NA,NA,TRBJ2-5,TRBV5-6,CASSFLALHRETQYF,TGTGCCAGCAGCTTCCTAGCGCTCCACCGAGAGACCCAGTACTTC
TRBD2,NA,TRBJ2-7,TRBV11-3,CASSFGGSAYEQYF,TGTGCCAGCAGCTTCGGCGGGAGTGCCTACGAGCAGTACTTC
TRBD1,once,TRBJ2-3,TRBV15,CATSREQNRGTQYF,TGTGCCACCAGCAGAGAACAAAACAGGGGTACGCAGTATTTT
TRBD1,NA,TRBJ2-6,TRBV4-1,CASSQGDRGPGANVLTF,TGCGCCAGCAGCCAGGGAGACAGGGGGCCTGGGGCCAACGTCCTGACTTTC
NA,few,TRBJ1-5,TRBV19,CASSALATGYSNQPQHF,TGTGCCAGTAGTGCCCTTGCGACGGGTTATAGCAATCAGCCCCAGCATTTT
TRBD2,NA,TRBJ2-1,TRBV6-2/TRBV6-3,CASSVLAGVGSDEQFF,TGTGCCAGCAGTGTATTAGCGGGAGTCGGGTCCGATGAGCAGTTCTTC
NA,once,TRBJ1-1,TRBV7-2,CASSPPPARTSRPKAFF,TGTGCCAGCAGCCCCCCCCCAGCTAGGACTTCCAGGCCGAAAGCTTTCTTT
NA,NA,TRBJ1-1,TRBV18,CASSRENANTEAFF,TGTGCCAGCTCAAGAGAGAACGCGAACACTGAAGCTTTCTTT
TRBD1,NA,TRBJ1-5,TRBV6-2/TRBV6-3,CASSYNRGQGRQYAGQPQHF,TGTGCCAGCAGTTATAATCGTGGACAGGGTAGACAGTACGCGGGTCAGCCCCAGCATTTT
TRBD1,NA,TRBJ1-5,TRBV2,CASRGIGQGLQPQHF,TGTGCCAGCAGGGGGATTGGACAGGGATTACAGCCCCAGCATTTT
NA,NA,TRBJ1-5,TRBV5-5,CASSSGYTRGNQPQHF,TGTGCCAGCAGCTCTGGATACACCAGGGGCAATCAGCCCCAGCATTTT
NA,NA,TRBJ1-5,TRBV3-1/TRBV3-2,CASSNTNQPQHF,TGTGCCAGCAGCAACACAAATCAGCCCCAGCATTTT
NA,NA,TRBJ1-3,TRBV30,CAWSRGVSGNTIYF,TGTGCCTGGAGTCGGGGGGTCTCTGGAAACACCATATATTTT
TRBD1,NA,TRBJ1-1,TRBV18,CASSRDRGNTEAFF,TGTGCCAGCTCACGCGACAGGGGAAACACTGAAGCTTTCTTT
TRBD2,few,TRBJ2-1,TRBV7-2,CASSLGAGDNEQFF,TGTGCCAGCAGCTTAGGAGCGGGGGACAATGAGCAGTTCTTC
TRBD1,NA,TRBJ1-4,TRBV29-1,CSVGPGGREKLFF,TGCAGCGTTGGGCCAGGGGGCCGAGAAAAACTGTTTTTT
NA,NA,TRBJ1-5,TRBV6-5,CASSSMREDSNQPQHF,TGTGCCAGCAGTTCGATGAGGGAGGATAGCAATCAGCCCCAGCATTTT
TRBD1,NA,TRBJ1-5,TRBV6-1,CASSGHPGQSPTSNQPQHF,TGTGCCAGCAGTGGTCACCCGGGACAGTCCCCGACTAGCAATCAGCCCCAGCATTTT
NA,NA,TRBJ1-1,TRBV6-1,CASGGGGITEAFF,TGTGCCTCGGGGGGCGGGGGAATAACTGAAGCTTTCTTT
NA,NA,TRBJ1-2,TRBV5-5,CASSLGGEGGYTF,TGTGCCAGCAGCCTGGGGGGGGAAGGTGGCTACACCTTC
NA,NA,TRBJ1-2,TRBV28,CASSLTTNREGYTF,TGTGCCAGCAGTTTAACCACAAACAGGGAAGGCTACACCTTC